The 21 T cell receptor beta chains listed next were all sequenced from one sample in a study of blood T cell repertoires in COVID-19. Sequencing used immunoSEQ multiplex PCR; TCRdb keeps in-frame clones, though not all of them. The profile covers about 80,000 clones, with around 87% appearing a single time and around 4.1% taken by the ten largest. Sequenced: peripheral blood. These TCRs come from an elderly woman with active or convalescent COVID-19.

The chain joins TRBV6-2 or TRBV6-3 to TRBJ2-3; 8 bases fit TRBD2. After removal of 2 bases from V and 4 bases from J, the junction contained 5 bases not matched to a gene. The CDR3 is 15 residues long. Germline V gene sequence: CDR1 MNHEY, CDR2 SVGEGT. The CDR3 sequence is CASSYTGGPADTQYF. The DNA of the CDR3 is TGTGCCAGCAGTTACACGGGGGGGCCGGCAGATACGCAGTATTTT.

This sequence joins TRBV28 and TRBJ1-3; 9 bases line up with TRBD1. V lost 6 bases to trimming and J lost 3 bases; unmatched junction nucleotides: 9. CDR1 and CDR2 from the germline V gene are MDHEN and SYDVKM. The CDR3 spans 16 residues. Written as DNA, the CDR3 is TGTGCCAGCAGACAACCGGGGACAGGGAATGGAAACACCATATATTTT. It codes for CASRQPGTGNGNTIYF.

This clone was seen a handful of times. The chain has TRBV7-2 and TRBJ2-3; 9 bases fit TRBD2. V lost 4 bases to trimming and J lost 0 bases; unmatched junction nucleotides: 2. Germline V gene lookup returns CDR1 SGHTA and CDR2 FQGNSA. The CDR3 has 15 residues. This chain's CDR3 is CASSSLAGSTDTQYF. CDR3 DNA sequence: TGTGCCAGCAGCTCACTAGCGGGCAGCACAGATACGCAGTATTTT.

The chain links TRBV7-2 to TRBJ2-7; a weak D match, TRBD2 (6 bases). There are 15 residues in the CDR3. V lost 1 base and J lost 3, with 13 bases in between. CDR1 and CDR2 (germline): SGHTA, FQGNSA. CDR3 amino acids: CASSLGGGGDYEQYF. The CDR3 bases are TGTGCCAGCAGCTTAGGGGGAGGAGGGGACTACGAGCAGTACTTC. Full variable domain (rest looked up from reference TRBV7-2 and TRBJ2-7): GAGVSQSPSNKVTEKGKDVELRCDPISGHTALYWYRQSLGQGLEFLIYFQGNSAPDKSGLPSDRFSAERTGGSVSTLTIQRTQQEDSAVYLCASSLGGGGDYEQYFGPGTRLTVT.

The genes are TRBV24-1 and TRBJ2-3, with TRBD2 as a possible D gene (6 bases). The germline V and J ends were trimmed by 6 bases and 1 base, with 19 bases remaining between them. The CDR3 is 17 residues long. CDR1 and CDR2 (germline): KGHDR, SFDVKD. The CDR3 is CATSSVASEGGTDTQYF. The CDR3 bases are TGTGCCACCAGTAGTGTAGCTAGCGAAGGGGGCACAGATACGCAGTATTTT.

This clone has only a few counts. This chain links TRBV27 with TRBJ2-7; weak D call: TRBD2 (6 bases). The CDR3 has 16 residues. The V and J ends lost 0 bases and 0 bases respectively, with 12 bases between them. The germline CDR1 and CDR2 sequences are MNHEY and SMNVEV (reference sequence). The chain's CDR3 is CASSLSASALSYEQYF. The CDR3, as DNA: TGTGCCAGCAGTTTATCCGCTAGCGCCCTCTCCTACGAGCAGTACTTC.

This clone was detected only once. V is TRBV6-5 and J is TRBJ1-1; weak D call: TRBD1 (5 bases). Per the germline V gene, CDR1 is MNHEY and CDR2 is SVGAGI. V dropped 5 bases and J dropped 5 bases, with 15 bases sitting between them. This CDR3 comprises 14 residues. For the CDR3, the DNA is TGTGCCAGCAGTAAGACAGTACAGTGGACTGAAGCTTTCTTT. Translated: CASSKTVQWTEAFF.

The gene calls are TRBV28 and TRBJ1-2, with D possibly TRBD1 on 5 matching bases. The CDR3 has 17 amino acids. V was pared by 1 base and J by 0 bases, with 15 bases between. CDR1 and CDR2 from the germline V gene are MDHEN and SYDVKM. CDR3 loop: CASSLFFRQGSNYGYTF. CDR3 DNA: TGTGCCAGCAGTTTATTCTTTCGGCAGGGATCTAACTATGGCTACACCTTC.

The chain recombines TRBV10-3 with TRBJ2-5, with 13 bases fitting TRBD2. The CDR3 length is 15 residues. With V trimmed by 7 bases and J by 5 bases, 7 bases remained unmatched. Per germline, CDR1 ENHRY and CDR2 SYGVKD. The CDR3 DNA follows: TGTGCCATCAAAGGGACTAGCGGGATTTCGGAGACCCAGTACTTC. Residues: CAIKGTSGISETQYF.

The CDR3 loop reads CASSQLAGGSTGELFF. The CDR3 nucleotides are TGCGCCAGCAGCCAACTAGCGGGAGGGAGCACCGGGGAGCTGTTTTTT. The rearrangement joins TRBV4-3 to TRBJ2-2, with 12 bases matching TRBD2. This CDR3 region has 16 residues. Germline V gives CDR1 LGHNA, CDR2 YSLEER. The V segment lost 2 bases and the J segment 4 bases; nucleotides outside the gene matches: 2.

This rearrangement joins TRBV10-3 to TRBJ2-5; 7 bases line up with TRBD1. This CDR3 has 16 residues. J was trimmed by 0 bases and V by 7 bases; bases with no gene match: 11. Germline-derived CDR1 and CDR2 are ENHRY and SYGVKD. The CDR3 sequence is CAITASGGQNQETQYF. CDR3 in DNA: TGTGCCATCACTGCTTCAGGGGGACAGAACCAAGAGACCCAGTACTTC.

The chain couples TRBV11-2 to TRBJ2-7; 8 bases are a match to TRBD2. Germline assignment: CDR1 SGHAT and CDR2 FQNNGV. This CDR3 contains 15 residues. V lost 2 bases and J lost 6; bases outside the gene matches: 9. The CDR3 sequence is CASSLSGRASIEQYF. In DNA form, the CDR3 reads TGTGCCAGCAGCTTATCCGGGAGGGCCTCTATCGAGCAGTACTTC. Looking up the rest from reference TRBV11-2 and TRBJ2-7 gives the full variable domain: EAGVAQSPRYKIIEKRQSVAFWCNPISGHATLYWYQQILGQGPKLLIQFQNNGVVDDSQLPKDRFSAERLKGVDSTLKIQPAKLEDSAVYLCASSLSGRASIEQYFGPGTRLTVT.

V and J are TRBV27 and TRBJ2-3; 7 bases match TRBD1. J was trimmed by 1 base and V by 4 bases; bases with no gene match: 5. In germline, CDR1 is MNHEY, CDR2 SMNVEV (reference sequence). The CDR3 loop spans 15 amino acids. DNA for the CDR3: TGTGCCAGCAGTTCTCCGGGACAGCGCACAGATACGCAGTATTTT. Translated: CASSSPGQRTDTQYF.

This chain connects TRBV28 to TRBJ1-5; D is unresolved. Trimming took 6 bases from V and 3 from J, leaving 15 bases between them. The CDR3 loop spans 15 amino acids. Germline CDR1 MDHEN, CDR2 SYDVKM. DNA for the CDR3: TGTGCCAGCAGCTTGCGGGTTTCGGACAATCAGCCCCAGCATTTT. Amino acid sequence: CASSLRVSDNQPQHF.

CDR3 in amino acids: CASSSTYHNYGYTF. CDR3 in DNA: TGTGCCAGCAGTTCCACCTACCATAACTATGGCTACACCTTC. The chain employs TRBV28 and TRBJ1-2; unclear D gene. V gave up 4 bases and J gave up 1 base, with 10 bases separating them. The germline V gene encodes CDR1 MDHEN and CDR2 SYDVKM. CDR3 size: 14 residues.

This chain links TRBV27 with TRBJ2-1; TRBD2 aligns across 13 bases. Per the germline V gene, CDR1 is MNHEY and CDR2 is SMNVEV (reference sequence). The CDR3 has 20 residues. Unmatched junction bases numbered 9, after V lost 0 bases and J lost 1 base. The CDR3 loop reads CASSLSRTSGSKESYNEQFF. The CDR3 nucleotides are TGTGCCAGCAGTTTATCTAGGACTAGCGGGAGTAAAGAGTCCTACAATGAGCAGTTCTTC.

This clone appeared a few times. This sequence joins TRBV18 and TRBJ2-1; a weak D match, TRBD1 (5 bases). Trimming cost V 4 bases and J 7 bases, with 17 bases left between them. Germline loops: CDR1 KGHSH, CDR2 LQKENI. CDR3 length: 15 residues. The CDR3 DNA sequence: TGTGCCAGCTCACTATCGACAGACCCAGGTAATGAGCAGTTCTTC. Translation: CASSLSTDPGNEQFF.

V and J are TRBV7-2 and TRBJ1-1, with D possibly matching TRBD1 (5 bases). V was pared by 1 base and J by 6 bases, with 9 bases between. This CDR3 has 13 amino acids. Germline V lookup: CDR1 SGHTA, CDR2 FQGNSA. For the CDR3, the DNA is TGTGCCAGCAGCTTAGTTGGGGCCCCTGAAGCTTTCTTT. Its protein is CASSLVGAPEAFF.

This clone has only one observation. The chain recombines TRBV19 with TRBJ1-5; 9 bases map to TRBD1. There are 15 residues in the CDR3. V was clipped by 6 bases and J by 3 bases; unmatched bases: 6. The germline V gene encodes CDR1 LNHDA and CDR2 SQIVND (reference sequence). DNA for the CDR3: TGTGCCAGTAGCCCGGGACAGGGTGACAATCAGCCCCAGCATTTT. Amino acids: CASSPGQGDNQPQHF.

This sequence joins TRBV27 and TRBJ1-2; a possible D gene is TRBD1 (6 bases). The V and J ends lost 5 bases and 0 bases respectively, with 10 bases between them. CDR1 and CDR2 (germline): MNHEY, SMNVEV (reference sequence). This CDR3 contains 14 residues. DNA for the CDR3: TGTGCCAGCAGTGGACAGATTTCTAACTATGGCTACACCTTC. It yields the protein CASSGQISNYGYTF.

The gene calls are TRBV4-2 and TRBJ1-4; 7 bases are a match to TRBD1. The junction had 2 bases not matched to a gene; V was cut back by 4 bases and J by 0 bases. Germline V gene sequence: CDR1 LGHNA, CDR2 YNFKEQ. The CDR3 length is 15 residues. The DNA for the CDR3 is TGTGCCAGCAGCCCCACAGGGGCAACTAATGAAAAACTGTTTTTT. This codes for CASSPTGATNEKLFF.